Listed below are T cell receptor beta chains from one sample, sequenced in a study of beta chain features in type 1 diabetes. Sequenced by immunoSEQ multiplex PCR; TCRdb stores in-frame clones only, minus some. The sample holds roughly 730,000 clones, about an eighth seen once. Sequencing input: naive CD4+ T cells from blood. The receptor set was obtained from a man between 18 and 29 years old with type 1 diabetes. The CDR3 runs from the conserved cysteine through the conserved F or W. A D gene is named only where the DNA matches it firmly. Rows may omit the clone size; those that give it use once, few, many or a size class.

clone size	V gene	D gene	J gene	CDR3 protein	CDR3 DNA
few	TRBV6-5	.	TRBJ1-5	CASSYGLDQPQHF	TGTGCCAGCAGTTACGGGCTAGATCAGCCCCAGCATTTT
few	TRBV4-1	.	TRBJ1-5	CASSQEGGGGNNQPQHF	TGCGCCAGCAGCCAAGAAGGGGGAGGGGGGAACAATCAGCCCCAGCATTTT
.	TRBV15	.	TRBJ1-6	CATSRGKSPLHF	TGTGCCACCAGCAGAGGAAAGTCACCCCTCCACTTT
few	TRBV6-1	TRBD1	TRBJ2-7	CASSGDSERRYF	TGTGCCAGCAGTGGGGACAGCGAGAGAAGGTACTTC
few	TRBV9	.	TRBJ2-3	CASSVGVSDSYTDTQYF	TGTGCCAGCAGCGTAGGGGTTAGCGACTCCTACACAGATACGCAGTATTTT
.	TRBV27	.	TRBJ1-2	CASSLYEDYGYTF	TGTGCCAGCAGTTTATACGAGGACTATGGCTACACCTTC
.	TRBV9	TRBD2	TRBJ2-3	CASSGFRSGGAADTQYF	TGTGCCAGCAGCGGATTCCGTAGCGGGGGGGCGGCAGATACGCAGTATTTT
.	TRBV7-2	TRBD1	TRBJ1-1	CASSAGQGHTEAFF	TGTGCCAGCAGCGCGGGACAGGGACACACTGAAGCTTTCTTT
few	TRBV15	TRBD1	TRBJ1-4	CATSPGTGKATNEKLFF	TGTGCCACCAGCCCCGGGACAGGGAAGGCAACTAATGAAAAACTGTTTTTT
few	TRBV7-9	.	TRBJ2-5	CASSLGGTAKETQYF	TGTGCCAGCAGCTTGGGCGGGACAGCAAAAGAGACCCAGTACTTC
once	TRBV5-4	TRBD1	TRBJ1-2	CASSGRDRGSLGYTF	TGTGCCAGCAGCGGCCGGGACAGGGGGTCCCTGGGCTACACCTTC
.	TRBV4-1	.	TRBJ2-7	CASSQDRRGVEQYF	TGCGCCAGCAGCCAAGATCGGAGGGGGGTCGAGCAGTACTTC
.	TRBV2	.	TRBJ2-7	CASRETGYEQYF	TGTGCCAGCAGGGAGACAGGTTACGAGCAGTACTTC
few	TRBV13	TRBD1	TRBJ2-2	CASSIDPTGIDGELFF	TGTGCCAGCAGCATAGACCCGACAGGGATCGACGGGGAGCTGTTTTTT
.	TRBV6-5	.	TRBJ2-7	CASSYGDEGYEQYF	TGTGCCAGCAGTTACGGGGACGAGGGCTACGAGCAGTACTTC
.	TRBV2	.	TRBJ2-2	CASSEEMNTGELFF	TGTGCCAGCAGTGAAGAAATGAACACCGGGGAGCTGTTTTTT
few	TRBV28	.	TRBJ1-2	CASSAHRVVGVGYTF	TGTGCCAGCAGTGCGCACAGGGTGGTTGGCGTTGGCTACACCTTC
.	TRBV6-5	.	TRBJ2-2	CASSPQGANTGELFF	TGTGCCAGCAGCCCACAGGGAGCGAACACCGGGGAGCTGTTTTTT
few	TRBV6-5	TRBD1	TRBJ2-7	CASSYPSDRGGHEQYF	TGTGCCAGCAGTTACCCCTCTGACAGGGGAGGCCACGAGCAGTACTTC
few	TRBV10-3	.	TRBJ2-7	CAISERFGEQYF	TGTGCCATCAGTGAGCGGTTTGGCGAGCAGTACTTC
.	TRBV12-5	.	TRBJ1-2	CASGLASKALRDTHYGYTF	TGTGCTAGTGGTTTGGCTAGTAAGGCCCTCCGGGACACCCACTATGGCTACACCTTC
few	TRBV6-1	TRBD1	TRBJ2-4	CASRPGGDIQYF	TGTGCCAGCCGTCCAGGGGGAGACATTCAGTACTTC
.	TRBV28	TRBD1	TRBJ1-5	CASSRTGRRVQHF	TGTGCCAGCAGTCGGACAGGACGCCGGGTCCAGCATTTT
.	TRBV10-3	TRBD1	TRBJ2-1	CAIRPGQVSYNEQFF	TGTGCCATCAGGCCGGGACAGGTCTCCTACAATGAGCAGTTCTTC
few	TRBV7-7	.	TRBJ2-1	CASSLSEVNEQFF	TGTGCTAGCAGCTTGAGTGAGGTCAATGAGCAGTTCTTC
few	TRBV29-1	.	TRBJ2-3	CSVDVGGRVDTQYF	TGCAGCGTTGATGTGGGCGGGCGGGTAGATACGCAGTATTTT
few	TRBV29-1	.	TRBJ1-5	CSVEGTANQPQHF	TGCAGCGTTGAAGGGACAGCCAATCAGCCCCAGCATTTT
few	TRBV18	.	TRBJ1-6	CASSPGDRPLHF	TGTGCCAGCTCACCAGGAGACAGGCCTCTCCACTTT
few	TRBV6-5	.	TRBJ1-1	CASSYSQAEAFF	TGTGCCAGCAGTTACTCACAGGCTGAAGCTTTCTTT
.	TRBV2	.	TRBJ2-4	CASRVGAGENIQYF	TGTGCCAGCAGGGTGGGTGCAGGGGAGAACATTCAGTACTTC
.	TRBV5-6	.	TRBJ2-2	CASSFSQGYTGELFF	TGTGCCAGCAGCTTCTCCCAGGGGTACACCGGGGAGCTGTTTTTT
few	TRBV7-3	.	TRBJ2-5	CASSFVAGAQETQYF	TGTGCCAGCAGCTTTGTGGCGGGGGCCCAAGAGACCCAGTACTTC
.	TRBV10-3	.	TRBJ1-6	CAIRVDSTGSPLHF	TGTGCCATCAGGGTTGATTCAACAGGTTCACCCCTCCACTTT
few	TRBV28	.	TRBJ2-7	CANLEPYEQYF	TGTGCCAACCTCGAACCCTACGAGCAGTACTTC
few	TRBV29-1	.	TRBJ1-2	CSVVRSISGGYTF	TGCAGCGTTGTTCGATCCATCTCGGGTGGCTACACCTTC
few	TRBV10-3	.	TRBJ1-5	CAISEESWDSNQPQHF	TGTGCCATCAGTGAGGAGAGCTGGGATAGCAATCAGCCCCAGCATTTT
few	TRBV9	.	TRBJ2-5	CASSAPRQTQYF	TGTGCCAGCAGCGCCCCTAGGCAGACCCAGTACTTC
.	TRBV11-1	.	TRBJ2-7	CASSQTVGPYEQYF	TGTGCCAGCAGCCAAACAGTGGGGCCCTACGAGCAGTACTTC
.	TRBV7-2	TRBD2	TRBJ2-7	CASRSSSGGPSYEQYF	TGTGCCAGCAGGTCCTCTAGCGGGGGACCCTCCTACGAGCAGTACTTC
.	TRBV5-4	TRBD2	TRBJ2-1	CASSGTSGGAWNEQFF	TGTGCCAGCAGCGGGACTAGCGGGGGGGCCTGGAATGAGCAGTTCTTC
few	TRBV5-6	.	TRBJ2-2	CASSLGQNTGELFF	TGTGCCAGCAGCTTGGGCCAGAACACCGGGGAGCTGTTTTTT
.	TRBV7-9	TRBD1	TRBJ2-1	CASSPPGTADNEQFF	TGTGCCAGCAGCCCTCCCGGGACAGCAGACAATGAGCAGTTCTTC